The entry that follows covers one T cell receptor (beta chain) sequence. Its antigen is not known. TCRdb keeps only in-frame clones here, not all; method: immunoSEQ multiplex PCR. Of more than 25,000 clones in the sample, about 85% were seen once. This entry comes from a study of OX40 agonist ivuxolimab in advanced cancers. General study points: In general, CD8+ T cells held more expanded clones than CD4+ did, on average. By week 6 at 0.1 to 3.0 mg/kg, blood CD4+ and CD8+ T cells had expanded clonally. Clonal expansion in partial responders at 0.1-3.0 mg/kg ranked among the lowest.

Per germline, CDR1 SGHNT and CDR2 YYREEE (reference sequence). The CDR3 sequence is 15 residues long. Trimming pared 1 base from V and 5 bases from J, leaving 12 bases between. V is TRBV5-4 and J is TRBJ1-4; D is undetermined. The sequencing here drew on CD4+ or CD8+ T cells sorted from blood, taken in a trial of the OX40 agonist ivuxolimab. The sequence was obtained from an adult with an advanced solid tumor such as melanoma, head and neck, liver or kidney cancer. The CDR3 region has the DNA TGTGCCAGCAGCTTGACCGGGAGTGGGAATGAAAAACTGTTTTTT. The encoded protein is CASSLTGSGNEKLFF.